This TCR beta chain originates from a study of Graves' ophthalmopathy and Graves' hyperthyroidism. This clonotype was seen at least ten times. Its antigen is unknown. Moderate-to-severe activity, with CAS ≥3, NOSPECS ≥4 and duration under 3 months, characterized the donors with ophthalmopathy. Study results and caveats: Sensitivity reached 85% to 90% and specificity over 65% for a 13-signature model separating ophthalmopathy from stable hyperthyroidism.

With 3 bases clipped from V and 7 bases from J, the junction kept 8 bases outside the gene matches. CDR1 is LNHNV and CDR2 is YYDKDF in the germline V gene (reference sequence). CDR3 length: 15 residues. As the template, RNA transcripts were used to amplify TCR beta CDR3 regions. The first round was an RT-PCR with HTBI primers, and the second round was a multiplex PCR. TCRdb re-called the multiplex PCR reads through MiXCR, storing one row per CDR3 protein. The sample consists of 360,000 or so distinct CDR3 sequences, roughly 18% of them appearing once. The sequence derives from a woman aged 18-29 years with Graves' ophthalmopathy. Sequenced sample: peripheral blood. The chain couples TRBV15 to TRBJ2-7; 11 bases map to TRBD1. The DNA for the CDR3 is TGTGCCACCAGCAGGACCCGGGACAGGGGGGAGGAGCAGTACTTC. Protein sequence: CATSRTRDRGEEQYF. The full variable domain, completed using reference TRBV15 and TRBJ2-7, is DAMVIQNPRYQVTQFGKPVTLSCSQTLNHNVMYWYQQKSSQAPKLLFHYYDKDFNNEADTPDNFQSRRPNTSFCFLDIRSPGLGDTAMYLCATSRTRDRGEEQYFGPGTRLTVT.